The present TCR beta chain was sequenced within a study of spatial heterogeneity in lung cancer. A distinct unique molecular identifier was carried by each TCR cDNA molecule. TCRdb redid the calling of the 5' RACE reads with MiXCR, one entry per CDR3 protein. This sample has 43,000 or so distinct CDR3 sequences, with approximately 6.2% found just once. Trimming shortened V by 6 bases and J by 0 bases, and 11 bases separated the two germline ends. The CDR3 length is 14 residues. Germline-derived CDR1 and CDR2 are MDHEN and SYDVKM. Time point defined: sample taken at primary tumor resection. Whole RNA obtained from tumor, nontumor lung or frozen PBMC underwent sequencing without sorting.

The rearrangement joins TRBV28 to TRBJ1-1; D is unclear. The source material was PBMCs, sampled at surgery. This sequence was found in a female donor with early-stage non-small cell lung cancer. CDR3 in amino acids: CASRSWALNTEAFF. In DNA form, the CDR3 reads TGTGCCAGCAGGTCCTGGGCCCTGAACACTGAAGCTTTCTTT.